The clone carrying this T cell receptor beta chain was observed a handful of times. These data come from a study of blood T cell repertoires in COVID-19. On the study more broadly: T cells, B-cell-depleted T cells, or PBMCs supplied cDNA or gDNA.

This CDR3 spans 15 amino acids. J lost 0 bases, V lost 3 bases, and 1 base had no gene match. Germline V gives CDR1 SGHNT, CDR2 YYREEE (reference sequence). Assay used: immunoSEQ multiplex PCR; TCRdb lists only in-frame clones, some missing. The data show some 31,000 clones, almost 85% seen once. This chain uses TRBV5-4 with TRBJ2-2; 8 nucleotides align to TRBD2. Source material: peripheral blood. This TCR was recovered from a man older than 75 with active COVID-19. CDR3 coding DNA: TGTGCCAGCAGCTCGACTAGCGCGAACACCGGGGAGCTGTTTTTT. Its translation is CASSSTSANTGELFF. The whole variable domain, filled in from reference TRBV5-4 and TRBJ2-2, reads ETGVTQSPTHLIKTRGQQVTLRCSSQSGHNTVSWYQQALGQGPQFIFQYYREEENGRGNFPPRFSGLQFPNYSSELNVNALELDDSALYLCASSSTSANTGELFFGEGSRLTVL.